These T cell receptor beta chains were read from a single sample in a study of blood T cell repertoires in COVID-19. Using immunoSEQ multiplex PCR, the repertoire was profiled, and TCRdb retains in-frame clones only, with some absent. The sample has around 120,000 clones; approximately 90% are singletons. Source material: peripheral blood. These TCRs come from a human donor in a cohort sampled during active COVID-19. CDR3s leave out the opening cysteine and the closing phenylalanine or tryptophan. Expanded clones are given a class, and other clones once, few, many or no size at all.

J gene: TRBJ2-3
clone size: -
V gene: TRBV5-1
CDR3 protein: ASSLKRGNTDTQY

J gene: TRBJ1-1
clone size: -
V gene: TRBV11-3
CDR3 protein: ASSQRTGDEGEAF

J gene: TRBJ2-2
clone size: few
V gene: TRBV28
CDR3 protein: ASSFRGLNRGNTGELF

J gene: TRBJ2-7
clone size: once
V gene: TRBV19
CDR3 protein: ASSTGTGPYEQY

J gene: TRBJ2-3
clone size: -
V gene: TRBV29-1
CDR3 protein: SVEPGQGTDTQY

J gene: TRBJ2-1
clone size: few
V gene: TRBV18
CDR3 protein: ASSPPPVPAGNEQF

J gene: TRBJ2-1
clone size: -
V gene: TRBV11-3
CDR3 protein: ASSEFGTSGSLDEQF

J gene: TRBJ1-1
clone size: -
V gene: TRBV12-5
CDR3 protein: ATLFGWTEAF

J gene: TRBJ1-2
clone size: -
V gene: TRBV25-1
CDR3 protein: ASSEHREGYT

J gene: TRBJ2-5
clone size: -
V gene: TRBV12-3/TRBV12-4
CDR3 protein: ASLGTGGETQY

J gene: TRBJ2-1
clone size: -
V gene: TRBV6-5
CDR3 protein: ASSYRLAGVRNEQF

J gene: TRBJ1-2
clone size: once
V gene: TRBV6-5
CDR3 protein: ASSLVSGIYT

J gene: TRBJ2-7
clone size: -
V gene: TRBV27
CDR3 protein: ASSFTLTRGGDEQY

J gene: TRBJ2-3
clone size: -
V gene: TRBV19
CDR3 protein: ASSIGRGNTDTQY

J gene: TRBJ2-2
clone size: -
V gene: TRBV2
CDR3 protein: ASSADSVGTGELF

J gene: TRBJ1-5
clone size: -
V gene: TRBV28
CDR3 protein: ASLTRDQPQH

J gene: TRBJ2-7
clone size: -
V gene: TRBV28
CDR3 protein: ASTLPGLAGSYEQY

J gene: TRBJ1-1
clone size: -
V gene: TRBV30
CDR3 protein: AWTKQGRGNTEAF

J gene: TRBJ2-7
clone size: -
V gene: TRBV6-5
CDR3 protein: ASTVRAGGPYEQY

J gene: TRBJ2-1
clone size: -
V gene: TRBV3-1/TRBV3-2
CDR3 protein: ASSQDFSSYNEQF

J gene: TRBJ2-6
clone size: -
V gene: TRBV5-1
CDR3 protein: ASSLGPPTGLSSGANVLT

J gene: TRBJ2-3
clone size: -
V gene: TRBV14
CDR3 protein: ASSQGGLAGAKILRDTQY

J gene: TRBJ2-7
clone size: -
V gene: TRBV19
CDR3 protein: ASNRGLGSYEQY

J gene: TRBJ1-5
clone size: few
V gene: TRBV24-1
CDR3 protein: ATSDAQTDDNQPQH

J gene: TRBJ2-3
clone size: -
V gene: TRBV7-2
CDR3 protein: ASSFAGLFTDTQY

J gene: TRBJ2-3
clone size: -
V gene: TRBV7-3
CDR3 protein: ASSAGTSARDTQY

J gene: TRBJ1-3
clone size: once
V gene: TRBV29-1
CDR3 protein: SVERGSGNTIY

J gene: TRBJ1-1
clone size: -
V gene: TRBV11-2
CDR3 protein: ASSPTTNTEAF

J gene: TRBJ1-2
clone size: -
V gene: TRBV9
CDR3 protein: ASSVGAGYGYT

J gene: TRBJ1-5
clone size: -
V gene: TRBV12-3/TRBV12-4
CDR3 protein: ASSLEQQPQH

J gene: TRBJ2-5
clone size: -
V gene: TRBV5-4
CDR3 protein: ASSVTGIQETQY

J gene: TRBJ2-2
clone size: -
V gene: TRBV9
CDR3 protein: ASSASGLAGLGELF

J gene: TRBJ1-1
clone size: -
V gene: TRBV28
CDR3 protein: ASSLSTWNTEAF

J gene: TRBJ1-2
clone size: -
V gene: TRBV29-1
CDR3 protein: SVGKGATDYGYT

J gene: TRBJ2-7
clone size: few
V gene: TRBV6-4
CDR3 protein: ASSDGGGVPYEQY

J gene: TRBJ2-7
clone size: -
V gene: TRBV24-1
CDR3 protein: ATSDADRGYEQY

J gene: TRBJ2-2
clone size: -
V gene: TRBV20-1
CDR3 protein: SASDSGIPRTGELF

J gene: TRBJ1-2
clone size: -
V gene: TRBV4-1
CDR3 protein: ASSQEGDYYGYT

J gene: TRBJ1-2
clone size: -
V gene: TRBV7-2
CDR3 protein: ASSSRGQGQYGYT

J gene: TRBJ1-3
clone size: -
V gene: TRBV11-1
CDR3 protein: ASSERTAGNTIY

J gene: TRBJ2-1
clone size: -
V gene: TRBV5-4
CDR3 protein: ASSLGGGGYNEQF

J gene: TRBJ1-1
clone size: -
V gene: TRBV5-4
CDR3 protein: ASSLAMGGGTEAF

J gene: TRBJ2-1
clone size: -
V gene: TRBV15
CDR3 protein: ATSTPSSYNEQF

J gene: TRBJ1-4
clone size: -
V gene: TRBV6-5
CDR3 protein: ASSPTTGPKEKLF

J gene: TRBJ1-5
clone size: few
V gene: TRBV19
CDR3 protein: ASSIGIHLGQVSNQPQH

J gene: TRBJ2-3
clone size: -
V gene: TRBV2
CDR3 protein: ASSGRQGGTDTQY

J gene: TRBJ2-3
clone size: -
V gene: TRBV28
CDR3 protein: ASGRRGGTDTQY

J gene: TRBJ2-7
clone size: -
V gene: TRBV7-2
CDR3 protein: ASSPGTRSEQY

J gene: TRBJ2-7
clone size: -
V gene: TRBV23-1
CDR3 protein: ASIAGTYEQY

J gene: TRBJ1-2
clone size: -
V gene: TRBV5-8
CDR3 protein: ASSLAGRAAGGYT

J gene: TRBJ1-5
clone size: -
V gene: TRBV28
CDR3 protein: ASSEPPGPQH

J gene: TRBJ1-2
clone size: -
V gene: TRBV13
CDR3 protein: ASSWDRPYGYT

J gene: TRBJ2-2
clone size: -
V gene: TRBV7-7
CDR3 protein: ASSLAPGQDTGELF

J gene: TRBJ2-7
clone size: -
V gene: TRBV20-1
CDR3 protein: SASTRGLSSYEQY

J gene: TRBJ1-5
clone size: -
V gene: TRBV4-1
CDR3 protein: ASSQGRGSNQPQH

J gene: TRBJ1-4
clone size: once
V gene: TRBV3-1/TRBV3-2
CDR3 protein: ASSPPGGLREKLF

J gene: TRBJ2-7
clone size: -
V gene: TRBV2
CDR3 protein: ASTLLTSGEQY

J gene: TRBJ1-4
clone size: -
V gene: TRBV7-9
CDR3 protein: ASSFGTGAEKLF

J gene: TRBJ2-3
clone size: -
V gene: TRBV4-1
CDR3 protein: ASSGLRGEPDTQY

J gene: TRBJ1-2
clone size: -
V gene: TRBV27
CDR3 protein: ASSLSNRGVYGYT